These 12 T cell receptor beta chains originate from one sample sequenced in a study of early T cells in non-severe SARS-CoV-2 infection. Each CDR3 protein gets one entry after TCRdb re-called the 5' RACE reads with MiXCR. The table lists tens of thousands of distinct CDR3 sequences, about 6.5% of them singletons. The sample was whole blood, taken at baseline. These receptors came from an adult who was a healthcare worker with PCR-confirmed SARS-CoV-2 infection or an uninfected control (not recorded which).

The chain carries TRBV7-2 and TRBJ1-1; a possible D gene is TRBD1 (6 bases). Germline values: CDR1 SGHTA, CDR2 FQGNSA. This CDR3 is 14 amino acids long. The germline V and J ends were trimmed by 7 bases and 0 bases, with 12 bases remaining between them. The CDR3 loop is CASIYRAVNTEAFF. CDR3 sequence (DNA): TGTGCCAGCATCTACAGGGCGGTGAACACTGAAGCTTTCTTT.

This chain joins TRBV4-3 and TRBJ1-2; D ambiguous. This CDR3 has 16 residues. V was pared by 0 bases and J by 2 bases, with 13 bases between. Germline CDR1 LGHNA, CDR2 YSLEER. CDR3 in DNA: TGCGCCAGCAGCCAAGAATACGCCAGGAGGAACTATGGCTACACCTTC. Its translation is CASSQEYARRNYGYTF.

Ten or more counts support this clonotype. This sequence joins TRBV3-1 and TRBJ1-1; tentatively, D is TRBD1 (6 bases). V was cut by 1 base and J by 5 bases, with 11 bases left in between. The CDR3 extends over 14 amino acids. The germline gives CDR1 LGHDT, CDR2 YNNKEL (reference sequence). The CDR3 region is CASSQADRRTEAFF. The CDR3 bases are TGTGCCAGCAGCCAAGCGGACAGAAGGACTGAAGCTTTCTTT.

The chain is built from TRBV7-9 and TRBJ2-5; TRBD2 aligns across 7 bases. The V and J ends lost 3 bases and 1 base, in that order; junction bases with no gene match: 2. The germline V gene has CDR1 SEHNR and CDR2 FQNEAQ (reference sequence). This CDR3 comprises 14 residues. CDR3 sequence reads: CASSFGTTQETQYF. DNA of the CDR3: TGTGCCAGCAGCTTCGGGACTACCCAAGAGACCCAGTACTTC.

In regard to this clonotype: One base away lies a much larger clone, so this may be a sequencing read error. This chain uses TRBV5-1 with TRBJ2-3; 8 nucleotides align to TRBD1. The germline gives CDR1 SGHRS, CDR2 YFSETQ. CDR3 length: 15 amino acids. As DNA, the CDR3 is TGCACCAGCAGCTTGGGACAGGCCGCCACAGATACGCAGTATTTT. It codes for CTSSLGQAATDTQYF.

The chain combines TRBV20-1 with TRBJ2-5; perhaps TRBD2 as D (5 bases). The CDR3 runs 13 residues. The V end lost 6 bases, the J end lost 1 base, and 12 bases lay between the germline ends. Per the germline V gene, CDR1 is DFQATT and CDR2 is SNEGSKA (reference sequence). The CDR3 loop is CSATERIQETQYF. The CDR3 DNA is TGCAGTGCCACCGAGCGGATCCAAGAGACCCAGTACTTC.

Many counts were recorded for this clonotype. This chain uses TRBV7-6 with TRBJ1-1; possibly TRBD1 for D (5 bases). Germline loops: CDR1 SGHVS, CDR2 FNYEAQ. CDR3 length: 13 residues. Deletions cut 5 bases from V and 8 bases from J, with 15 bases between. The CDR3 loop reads CASSAQPGGEAFF. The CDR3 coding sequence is TGTGCCAGCAGCGCGCAGCCCGGGGGAGAAGCTTTCTTT.

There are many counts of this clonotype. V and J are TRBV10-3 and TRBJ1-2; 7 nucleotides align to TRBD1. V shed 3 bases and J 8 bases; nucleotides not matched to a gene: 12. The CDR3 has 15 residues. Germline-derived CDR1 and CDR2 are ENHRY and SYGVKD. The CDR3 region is CAISEAGDSDLGYTF. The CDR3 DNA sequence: TGTGCCATCAGTGAAGCGGGGGACAGCGATTTAGGCTACACCTTC.

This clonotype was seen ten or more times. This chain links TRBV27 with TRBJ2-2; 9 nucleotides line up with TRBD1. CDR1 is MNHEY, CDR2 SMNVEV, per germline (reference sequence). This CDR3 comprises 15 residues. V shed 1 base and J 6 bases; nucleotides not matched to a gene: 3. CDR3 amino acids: CASSLWDRVAGELFF. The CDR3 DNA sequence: TGTGCCAGCAGTTTATGGGACAGGGTCGCCGGGGAGCTGTTTTTT.

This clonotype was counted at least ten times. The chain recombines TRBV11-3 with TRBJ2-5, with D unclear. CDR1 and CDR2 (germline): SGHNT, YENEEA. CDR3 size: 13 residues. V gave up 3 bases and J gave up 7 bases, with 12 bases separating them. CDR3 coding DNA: TGTGCCAGCAGCTTTAGGACCTCCGGGACCCAGTACTTC. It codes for CASSFRTSGTQYF.

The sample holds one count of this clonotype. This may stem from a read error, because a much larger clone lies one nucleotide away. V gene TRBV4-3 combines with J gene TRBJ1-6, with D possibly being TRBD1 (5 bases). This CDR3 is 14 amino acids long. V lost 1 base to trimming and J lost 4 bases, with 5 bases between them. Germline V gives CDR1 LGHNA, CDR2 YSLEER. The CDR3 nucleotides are TGCGCCAGCAGCCAAGGACAGTATAATTCACCCCTCCACTTT. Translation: CASSQGQYNSPLHF.

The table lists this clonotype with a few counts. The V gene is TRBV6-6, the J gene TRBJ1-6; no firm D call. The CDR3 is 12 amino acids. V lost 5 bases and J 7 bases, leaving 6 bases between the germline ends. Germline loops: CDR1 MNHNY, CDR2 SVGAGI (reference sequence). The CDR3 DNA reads TGTGCCAGCAGTCCCCGAAATTCACCCCTCCACTTT. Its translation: CASSPRNSPLHF.